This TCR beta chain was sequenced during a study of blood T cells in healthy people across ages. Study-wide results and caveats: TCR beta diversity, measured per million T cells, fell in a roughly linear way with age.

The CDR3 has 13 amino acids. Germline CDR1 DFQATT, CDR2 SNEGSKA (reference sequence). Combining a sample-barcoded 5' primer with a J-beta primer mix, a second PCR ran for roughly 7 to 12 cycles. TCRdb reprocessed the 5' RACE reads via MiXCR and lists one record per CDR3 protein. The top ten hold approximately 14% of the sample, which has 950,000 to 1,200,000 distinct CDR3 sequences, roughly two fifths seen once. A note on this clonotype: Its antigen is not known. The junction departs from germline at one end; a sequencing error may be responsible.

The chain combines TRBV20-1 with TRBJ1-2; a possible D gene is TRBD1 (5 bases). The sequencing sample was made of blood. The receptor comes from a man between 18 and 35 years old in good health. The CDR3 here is CSAPLRQSYGYAF. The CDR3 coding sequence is TGCAGTGCTCCACTCCGACAGTCCTATGGCTACGCCTTC.